What follows are 17 T cell receptor beta chains derived from one specimen sequenced in a study of cytomegalovirus exposure and HLA in healthy donors. TCRdb keeps only in-frame clones here, not all; method: immunoSEQ multiplex PCR. The sample lists about 130,000 clones, about 88% occurring once. Specimen: PBMCs. Receptor source: a young woman in good health and CMV-seropositive.

This rearrangement joins TRBV28 to TRBJ2-2, with a possible D match to TRBD2 (6 bases). The CDR3 contains 15 residues. Trimming took off 7 bases at V and 4 bases at J, with 16 bases between the two ends. Germline V gives CDR1 MDHEN, CDR2 SYDVKM. CDR3 sequence (DNA): TGTGCCAGCACCACCGGGGGTCCGGGCACCGGGGAGCTGTTTTTT. This codes for CASTTGGPGTGELFF.

The genes are TRBV2 and TRBJ2-3; tentative D call: TRBD2 (5 bases). Deletions cut 4 bases from V and 4 bases from J, with 15 bases between. Germline V lookup: CDR1 SNHLY, CDR2 FYNNEI. The length of the CDR3 is 15 residues. CDR3 amino acids: CASSGESTAPDTQYF. The CDR3 coding sequence is TGTGCCAGCAGTGGGGAGTCAACGGCACCAGATACGCAGTATTTT.

This clone has at least ten counts. The rearrangement links TRBV4-2 to TRBJ2-2; TRBD1 aligns across 7 bases. Germline V CDR1 and CDR2: LGHNA, YNFKEQ. The CDR3 has 18 amino acids. V was clipped by 0 bases and J by 5 bases; unmatched bases: 12. The CDR3 nucleotides are TGTGCCAGCAGCCAAGATCTGGTCGCAGGGGGAATGACCGGGGAGCTGTTTTTT. Translation gives CASSQDLVAGGMTGELFF.

This clone was seen only once. The rearrangement links TRBV6-1 to TRBJ2-7; 9 bases map to TRBD1. The CDR3 covers 14 residues. Germline V gives CDR1 MNHNS, CDR2 SASEGT. Trimming cost V 4 bases and J 3 bases; bases outside gene matches: 4. The CDR3 DNA reads TGTGCCAGCAGTGCCCCGGACAGGGGCTACGAGCAGTACTTC. Translating gives CASSAPDRGYEQYF.

This clone was observed a single time. The CDR3 coding sequence is TGTGCCAGCAGCGGAGGACAGGCGAACTATGGCTACACCTTC. Its protein is CASSGGQANYGYTF. This chain links TRBV9 with TRBJ1-2; 7 bases are shared with TRBD1. J was trimmed by 2 bases and V by 3 bases; bases with no gene match: 4. The CDR3 sequence is 14 residues long. Germline CDR1 is SGDLS and CDR2 is YYNGEE.

V and J are TRBV30 and TRBJ1-5; the D gene is possibly TRBD1 (6 bases). Germline assignment: CDR1 GTSNPN and CDR2 SVGIG (reference sequence). This CDR3 contains 16 residues. Trimming pared 0 bases from V and 6 bases from J, leaving 18 bases between. CDR3 amino acids: CAWSVQGKGGGQPQHF. The CDR3 region has the DNA TGTGCCTGGAGTGTACAAGGGAAAGGGGGTGGTCAGCCCCAGCATTTT.

V gene TRBV5-4 combines with J gene TRBJ2-5, with TRBD2 identical over 12 bases. The CDR3 spans 15 residues. The ends lost 9 bases at V and 1 base at J; junction bases unmatched: 7. Germline CDR1 is SGHNT and CDR2 is YYREEE (reference sequence). The CDR3 is CAISRTSGIQETQYF. CDR3 in DNA: TGTGCCATCTCCCGGACTAGCGGGATCCAAGAGACCCAGTACTTC.

V is TRBV6-1 and J is TRBJ1-2; D is possibly TRBD1 (6 bases). Deletions cut 0 bases from V and 4 bases from J, with 6 bases between. The length of the CDR3 is 13 residues. CDR1 and CDR2 from the germline V gene are MNHNS and SASEGT. The CDR3 protein is CASSEADSYGYTF. CDR3 in DNA: TGTGCCAGCAGTGAAGCGGACAGCTATGGCTACACCTTC.

This rearrangement joins TRBV19 to TRBJ2-1; 7 bases line up with TRBD1. The ends lost 3 bases at V and 7 bases at J; junction bases unmatched: 9. Germline CDR1 LNHDA, CDR2 SQIVND (reference sequence). This CDR3 is 15 amino acids long. The CDR3 sequence is CASSIGTKGQNEQFF. The CDR3 coding sequence is TGTGCCAGTAGTATTGGGACCAAGGGACAGAATGAGCAGTTCTTC.

The chain links TRBV7-2 to TRBJ1-5; D is ambiguous. The CDR3 runs 17 residues. V lost 6 bases to trimming and J lost 3 bases, with 21 bases between them. CDR1 SGHTA and CDR2 FQGNSA come from the germline V gene. The CDR3 here is CASSPGSWPGVNQPQHF. The CDR3 nucleotides read TGTGCCAGCAGTCCAGGTTCGTGGCCCGGGGTCAATCAGCCCCAGCATTTT.

Note on this clone: A read error may produce the germline difference seen at one junction end. V is TRBV7-3 and J is TRBJ1-2; 12 bases are a match to TRBD1. CDR3 length: 15 residues. Germline CDR1 SGHTA, CDR2 FQGTGA. CDR3 bases: TGTGCCAGCAGCTTAACGGCCGGGACAGGGGGCACTATGCGATTC. Translating gives CASSLTAGTGGTMRF.

The chain carries TRBV5-1 and TRBJ2-1; D is unclear. The germline V and J ends were trimmed by 0 bases and 6 bases, with 10 bases remaining between them. The germline V gene encodes CDR1 SGHRS and CDR2 YFSETQ. The CDR3 sequence is 14 residues long. The CDR3 loop is CASSLVADPNEQFF. The CDR3 bases are TGCGCCAGCAGCTTGGTGGCGGATCCCAATGAGCAGTTCTTC. Full variable domain (rest looked up from reference TRBV5-1 and TRBJ2-1): KAGVTQTPRYLIKTRGQQVTLSCSPISGHRSVSWYQQTPGQGLQFLFEYFSETQRNKGNFPGRFSGRQFSNSRSEMNVSTLELGDSALYLCASSLVADPNEQFFGPGTRLTVL.

The chain recombines TRBV28 with TRBJ2-7, with 9 bases aligning to TRBD1. The CDR3 extends over 16 amino acids. Per the germline V gene, CDR1 is MDHEN and CDR2 is SYDVKM. With V trimmed by 3 bases and J by 3 bases, 9 bases remained unmatched. The CDR3 reads CASSLPPGQGVYEQYF. The CDR3 region has the DNA TGTGCCAGCAGTTTGCCCCCGGGACAGGGTGTCTACGAGCAGTACTTC.

The rearrangement links TRBV29-1 to TRBJ1-4; 11 nucleotides align to TRBD1. The V gene's germline CDR1 is SQVTM and CDR2 ANQGSEA. After removal of 4 bases from V and 4 bases from J, the junction contained 8 bases not matched to a gene. The CDR3 consists of 16 residues. CDR3 in DNA: TGCAGCGTTGCCGGACAGGGGGCGCTTGGTAATGAAAAACTGTTTTTT. Its protein is CSVAGQGALGNEKLFF.

This chain uses TRBV7-9 with TRBJ2-2; TRBD2 aligns across 13 bases. Trimming removed 3 bases from V and 0 bases from J; junction bases left unmatched: 4. Germline V gene data show CDR1 as SEHNR and CDR2 as FQNEAQ (reference sequence). There are 18 residues in the CDR3. The CDR3 protein is CASSFKTSGGSNTGELFF. CDR3 DNA: TGTGCCAGCAGCTTCAAGACTAGCGGGGGGTCGAACACCGGGGAGCTGTTTTTT.

This chain connects TRBV5-1 to TRBJ1-1, with D tentatively TRBD1 (6 bases). The CDR3 contains 13 residues. CDR1 and CDR2 from the germline V gene are SGHRS and YFSETQ. V lost 2 bases, J lost 8 bases, and 13 bases lay in between. CDR3 amino acids: CASSLGGPAEAFF. CDR3 coding DNA: TGCGCCAGCAGCTTAGGGGGACCCGCAGAAGCTTTCTTT.

The chain carries TRBV2 and TRBJ2-5; D is perhaps TRBD2 (5 bases). The V end was cut by 3 bases, the J end by 0 bases, with 11 bases between. The germline gives CDR1 SNHLY, CDR2 FYNNEI. This CDR3 spans 15 amino acids. CDR3 sequence: CASSELSSYQETQYF. The DNA of the CDR3 is TGTGCCAGCAGTGAGCTCTCTAGCTACCAAGAGACCCAGTACTTC.